This TCR beta chain was obtained from a study of blood T cell repertoires in COVID-19. Study-wide context: COVID-19 samples from acute and convalescent phases originated in the United States, Italy and Spain. In each case, the material was cDNA or gDNA derived from T cells, B-cell-depleted T cells, or PBMCs.

Per the study methods: Reference gene primer amplification in the assay estimated nucleated cell counts. Profiled with immunoSEQ multiplex PCR; TCRdb holds only in-frame clones, not every one. V and J calls and clone size come straight from that table; D and trimming were deduced from the DNA. The sample has roughly 140,000 clones, around 84% seen once. The CDR3 consists of 14 residues. The junction had 5 bases not matched to a gene; V was cut back by 3 bases and J by 4 bases. Germline V gives CDR1 MDHEN, CDR2 SYDVKM. The clonotype comes from a woman between 45 and 65 years old with acute or convalescent COVID-19. The genes are TRBV28 and TRBJ2-7; 8 bases are shared with TRBD1. The sequencing sample was made of peripheral blood. CDR3 protein: CASSFSQGAYEQYF. The CDR3, as DNA: TGTGCCAGCAGTTTCAGTCAGGGGGCATACGAGCAGTACTTC.